Sequencing of this T cell receptor (beta chain) was carried out in a study of shared clonotypes between healthy human individuals. Study-level points and caveats: Among donors, sharing of clonotypes was expected to be affected by sequencing depth. Memory subsets had estimated richness that was generally smaller than that of naive subsets.

Details on this clone: Its target is unknown.

CDR3 length: 14 residues. J lost 5 bases, V lost 3 bases, and 8 bases had no gene match. Germline V gives CDR1 SGHNT, CDR2 YYREEE (reference sequence). Per the original methods: Owing to the provision of junction-only sequences devoid of quality scores by immunoSEQ, filtering differed. Repertoires were generated with immunoSEQ multiplex PCR, while TCRdb's copy carries only in-frame clones and drops some. V, J and clone size derive from that table, while D and trimming were established from the DNA sequence. The sample lists about 2.4 million clones, 93% occurring once. The chain carries TRBV5-4 and TRBJ2-7; TRBD2 matches at 7 bases. Source material: naive CD4+ T cells from PBMCs. Subset denoted: CD45RA+ positively selected. The TCR sequence derives from a man aged 18 to 29 in good health. Some clones in this sample may be carry-over from other donors' samples. CDR3 region: CASSSSGTGDEQYF. The CDR3, as DNA: TGTGCCAGCAGCTCCAGCGGGACTGGGGACGAGCAGTACTTC.